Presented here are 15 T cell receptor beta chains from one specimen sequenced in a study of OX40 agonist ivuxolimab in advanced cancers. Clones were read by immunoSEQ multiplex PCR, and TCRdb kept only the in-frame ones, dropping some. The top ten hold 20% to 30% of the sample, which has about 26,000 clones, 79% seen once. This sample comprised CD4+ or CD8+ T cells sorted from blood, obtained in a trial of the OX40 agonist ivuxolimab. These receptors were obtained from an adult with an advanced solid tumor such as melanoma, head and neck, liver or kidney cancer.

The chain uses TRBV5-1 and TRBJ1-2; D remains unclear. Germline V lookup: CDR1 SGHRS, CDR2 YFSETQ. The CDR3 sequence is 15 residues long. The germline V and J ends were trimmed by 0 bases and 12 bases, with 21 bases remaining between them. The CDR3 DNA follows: TGCGCCAGCAGCTTGGGGACGGATCTAACCAGCGGCCACACCTTC. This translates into CASSLGTDLTSGHTF.

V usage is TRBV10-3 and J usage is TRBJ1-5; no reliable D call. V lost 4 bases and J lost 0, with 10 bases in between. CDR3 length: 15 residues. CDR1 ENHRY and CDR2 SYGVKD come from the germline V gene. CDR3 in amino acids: CAISAQTFSNQPQHF. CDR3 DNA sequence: TGTGCCATCAGTGCACAGACTTTTAGCAATCAGCCCCAGCATTTT.

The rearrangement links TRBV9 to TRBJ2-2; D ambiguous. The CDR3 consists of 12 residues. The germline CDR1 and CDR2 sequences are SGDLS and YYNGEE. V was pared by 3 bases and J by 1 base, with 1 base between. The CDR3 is CASSGNTGELFF. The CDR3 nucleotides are TGTGCCAGCAGCGGGAACACCGGGGAGCTGTTTTTT.

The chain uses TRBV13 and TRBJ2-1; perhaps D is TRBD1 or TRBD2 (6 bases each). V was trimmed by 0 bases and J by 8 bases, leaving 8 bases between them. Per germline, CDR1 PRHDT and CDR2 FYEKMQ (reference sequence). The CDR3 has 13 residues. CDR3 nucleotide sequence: TGTGCCAGCAGCTTAGGGGGGGGCGATGAGCAGTTCTTC. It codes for CASSLGGGDEQFF.

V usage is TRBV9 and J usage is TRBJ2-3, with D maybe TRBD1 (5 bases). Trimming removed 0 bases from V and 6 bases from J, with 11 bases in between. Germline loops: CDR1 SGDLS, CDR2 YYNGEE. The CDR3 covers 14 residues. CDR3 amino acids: CASSVGQGRDTQYF. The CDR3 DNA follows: TGTGCCAGCAGCGTAGGGCAGGGAAGGGATACGCAGTATTTT.

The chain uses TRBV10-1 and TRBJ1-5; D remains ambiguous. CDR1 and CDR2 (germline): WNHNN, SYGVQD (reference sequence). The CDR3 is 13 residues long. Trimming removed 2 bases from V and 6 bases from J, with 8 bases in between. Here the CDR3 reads CASSEVAGQPQHF. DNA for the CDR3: TGCGCCAGCAGTGAGGTCGCGGGTCAGCCCCAGCATTTT.

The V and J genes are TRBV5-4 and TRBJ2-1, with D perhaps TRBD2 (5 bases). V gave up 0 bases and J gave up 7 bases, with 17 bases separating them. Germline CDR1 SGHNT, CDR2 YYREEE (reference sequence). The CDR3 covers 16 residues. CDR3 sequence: CASSLGRPLVMNEQFF. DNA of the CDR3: TGTGCCAGCAGCTTGGGCCGTCCACTAGTAATGAATGAGCAGTTCTTC.

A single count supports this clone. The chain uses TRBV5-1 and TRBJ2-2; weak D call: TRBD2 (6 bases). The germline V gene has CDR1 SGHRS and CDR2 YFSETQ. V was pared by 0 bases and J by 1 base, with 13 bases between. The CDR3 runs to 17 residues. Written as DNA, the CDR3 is TGCGCCAGCAGCTTGGACTCTCCGGGGGTGAACACCGGGGAGCTGTTTTTT. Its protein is CASSLDSPGVNTGELFF.

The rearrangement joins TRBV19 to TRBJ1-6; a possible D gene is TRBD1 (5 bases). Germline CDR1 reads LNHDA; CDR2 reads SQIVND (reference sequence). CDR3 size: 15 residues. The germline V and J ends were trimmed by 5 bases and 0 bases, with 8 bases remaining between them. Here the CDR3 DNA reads TGTGCCAGTAGTTGGGACCTCTCCTATAATTCACCCCTCCACTTT. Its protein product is CASSWDLSYNSPLHF.

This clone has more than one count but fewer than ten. CDR3 in amino acids: CASSLGTGGGQETQYF. CDR3 nucleotide sequence: TGCGCCAGCAGCCTGGGGACAGGTGGAGGGCAAGAGACCCAGTACTTC. The chain employs TRBV5-1 and TRBJ2-5; 8 bases align to TRBD1. CDR1 is SGHRS and CDR2 is YFSETQ in the germline V gene. V lost 4 bases and J lost 2; bases outside the gene matches: 10. The CDR3 consists of 16 residues.

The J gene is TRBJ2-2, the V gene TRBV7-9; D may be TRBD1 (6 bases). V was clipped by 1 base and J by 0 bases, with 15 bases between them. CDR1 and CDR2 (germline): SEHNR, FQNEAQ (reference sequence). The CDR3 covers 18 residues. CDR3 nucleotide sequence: TGTGCCAGCAGCTTAGTAATACCCGGGACACCGAACACCGGGGAGCTGTTTTTT. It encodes CASSLVIPGTPNTGELFF.

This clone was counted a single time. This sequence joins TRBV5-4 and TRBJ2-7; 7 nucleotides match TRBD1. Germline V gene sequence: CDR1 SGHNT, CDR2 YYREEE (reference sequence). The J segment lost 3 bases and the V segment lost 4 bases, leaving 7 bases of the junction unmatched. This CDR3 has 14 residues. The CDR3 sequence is CASSSGQEVYEQYF. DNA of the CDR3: TGTGCCAGCAGCAGCGGACAGGAGGTCTACGAGCAGTACTTC.

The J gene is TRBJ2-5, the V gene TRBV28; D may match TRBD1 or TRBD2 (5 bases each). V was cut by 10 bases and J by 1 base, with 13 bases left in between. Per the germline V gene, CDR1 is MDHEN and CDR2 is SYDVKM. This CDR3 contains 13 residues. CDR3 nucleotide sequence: TGTGCCACCGGGGCGGACTCCCAAGAGACCCAGTACTTC. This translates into CATGADSQETQYF.

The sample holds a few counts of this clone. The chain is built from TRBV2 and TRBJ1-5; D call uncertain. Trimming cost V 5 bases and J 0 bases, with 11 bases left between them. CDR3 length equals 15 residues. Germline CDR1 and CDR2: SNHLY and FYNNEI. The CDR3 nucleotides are TGTGCCAGCAGTCAGGACGGATATAGCAATCAGCCCCAGCATTTT. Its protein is CASSQDGYSNQPQHF.

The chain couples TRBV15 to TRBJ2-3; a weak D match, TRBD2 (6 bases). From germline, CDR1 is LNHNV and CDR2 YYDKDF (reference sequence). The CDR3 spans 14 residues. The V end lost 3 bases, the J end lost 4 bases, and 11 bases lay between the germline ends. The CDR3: CATSRGRDSDTQYF. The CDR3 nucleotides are TGTGCCACCAGCAGGGGCCGGGACTCAGATACGCAGTATTTT.